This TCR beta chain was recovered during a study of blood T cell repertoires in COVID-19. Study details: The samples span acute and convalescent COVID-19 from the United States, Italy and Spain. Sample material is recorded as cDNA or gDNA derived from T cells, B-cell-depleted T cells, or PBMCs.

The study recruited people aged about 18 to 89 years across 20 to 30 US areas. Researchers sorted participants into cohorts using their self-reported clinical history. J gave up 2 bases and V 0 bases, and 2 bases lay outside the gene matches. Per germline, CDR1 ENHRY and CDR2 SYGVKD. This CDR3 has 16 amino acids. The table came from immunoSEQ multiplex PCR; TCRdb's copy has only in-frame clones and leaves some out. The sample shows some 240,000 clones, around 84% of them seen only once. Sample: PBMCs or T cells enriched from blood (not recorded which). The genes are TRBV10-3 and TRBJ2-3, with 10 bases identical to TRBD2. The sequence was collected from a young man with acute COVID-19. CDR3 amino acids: CAISESTSGYTDTQYF. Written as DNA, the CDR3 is TGTGCCATCAGTGAGTCGACTAGCGGGTACACAGATACGCAGTATTTT.